This T cell receptor beta chain was obtained from a study of cytomegalovirus exposure and HLA in healthy donors (dated by TCRdb to the late 2010s). With respect to the entire study: In an earlier analysis of under 750 of the donors, 276 Gb of sequence data and 90 million to 120 million unique TCR beta sequences from roughly 180 million T cells were reported. Approximately 310 gigabases of sequencing data and roughly 90 million unique TCR sequences were included in an early release covering around 650 HLA-typed donors. Of the 398 genotyped donors, 80% to 90% were placed in the genetic ancestry cluster associated with self-reported Caucasian donors. The study aimed to test whether cataloging public T cell receptors could reveal signatures of past pathogen exposure. The study used immunosequencing to profile the T cell repertoires of approximately 630 subjects and linked those repertoires to cytomegalovirus serostatus. Besides the first cohort of around 700 subjects, a separate validation cohort made up of 120 or so different subjects was used. To predict cytomegalovirus infection status, the study combined high-throughput TCR immunosequencing, statistical association of individual TCRs with disease status, and machine learning. To study patterns of TCR occurrence, a later analysis re-analyzed previously published TCR beta repertoires from around 670 donors and added high-resolution HLA genotyping. Rather than using new phenotypic data, the later analysis identified candidate immune exposures from TCR beta sequences and from how often those sequences occurred across donors. To decide whether each TCR beta V gene segment behaved as functional or pseudogenic, an earlier analysis of over 500 of the donors relied on high-throughput TCR beta sequencing. Alongside the repertoire data, information on donor age, sex, ethnicity and CMV serostatus was compiled. A later genetic analysis used genome-wide SNP genotypes for 398 of the 666 donors, treating that subset as a discovery cohort. All discovery cohort repertoires had been generated on a single sequencing platform. HLA typing included class I and class II loci at four-digit resolution. The number of donors typed differed by locus, with roughly 620-630 for A, B, C, DRB1 and DQB1, about 500 for DQA1, nearly 610 for DPA1, and over 400 for DPB1. A few DR-DQ haplotypes were treated as single units for association and clustering because of strong linkage in the cohort. Among about 400 genotyped donors of the cohort, an average of roughly 230,000 unique TCR beta nucleotide sequences was sequenced per donor, of which 15% to 20% were non-productive.

As to this clone: Its antigen is not yet known. No qualities accompany the bases; no much larger clone lies one base away.

The cohort was made up of under 800 healthy bone marrow donors. At the time of sampling, every cohort member was nominally healthy, though immune exposures that went unrecorded were likely present. The donor was CMV seropositive and belonged to the group of some 290 seropositive cohort members. A peripheral blood sample was provided by each donor, and peripheral blood mononuclear cells were used for TCR beta sequencing. The Qiagen DNeasy Blood Extraction Kit was used to extract genomic DNA from the blood cell samples. What the authors observed across the whole study: In a later analysis, TCR association rates were found to vary across HLA loci, with the most associated TCRs seen for DRB1 alleles and the fewest for HLA-C alleles. The earlier analysis of some 540 of the donors excluded approximately 17 rarely observed V segments, including chromosome 9 orphons, because counts were too low. Compared with the roughly 720-donor mean, donors in an Asian-associated ancestry cluster had fewer N-insertions in productive TCRs, according to a later genetic analysis. According to a later analysis, parvovirus B19, influenza, CMV and Epstein-Barr virus appeared linked to several top co-occurrence clusters. Across donors, most TCR sequences were observed very rarely, whereas some public TCRs were present in many individuals. According to the authors, the approach could potentially be generalized to other disease states and immunological phenotypes. Some IMGT-functional V segments, including TRBV6-2 and TRBV6-3, could not be told apart with the 87-base-pair reads, so those segments were excluded. A further reported finding was that TCR beta sequences accurately predicted the HLA-A and HLA-B alleles for most subjects in the first cohort. HLA typing was unavailable for some donors at each locus, so association tests used only the typed subset. Correlated functional status among segregating V segments might be attributable to linkage disequilibrium, but an unknown experimental factor could not be ruled out. A later analysis found that HLA-associated TCR beta chains were more clonally expanded and had lower generation probabilities than equally common non-associated chains. Most CMV-associated TCR beta chains appeared to be HLA-restricted in a later analysis, and the HLA associations seemed to be driven largely by CMV exposure. When HLA alleles, especially DR and DQ, strongly co-occurred, TCR associations were difficult to assign to individual alleles. Specific HLA alleles were associated with roughly 16,000 TCR beta sequences at a false discovery rate of 0.05 in a later analysis. For the cohort, immune exposure information was limited to CMV serostatus. V-gene and J-gene trimming of TCR beta chains was associated with a missense DCLRE1C variant in a later genetic analysis, and the association was replicated in an independent cohort. Presence/absence analyses assumed roughly uniform sequencing depth across donors, an assumption that may not hold. In vitro tests confirmed that three of the cytomegalovirus-associated TCR beta chains recognize cytomegalovirus antigens. A total of around 150 TCR beta chains were listed by the study as associated with cytomegalovirus. This cohort had only TCR beta chains sequenced, and the lack of alpha or paired-chain data limited which features could be detected. In both the original and validation cohorts, the classifier was reported to diagnose cytomegalovirus status with high specificity and sensitivity. An earlier analysis of some 590 of the donors showed that most TCR beta V segments appeared in productive rearrangements either about 90% or about 30% of the time, which broadly matched IMGT annotations. A cluster of highly shared sequence variants was judged likely to represent a technical artifact of the sequencing pipeline.

To prepare the library, the immunoSEQ multiplex PCR assay was applied. For the multiplex PCR, a mixture combining 60 forward primers for TCR Vbeta segments and 13 reverse primers for TCR Jbeta segments was used. The CDR3 region of rearranged TCR beta genes was amplified from genomic DNA with a multiplex PCR assay. On the Illumina HiSeq System, the amplified TCR beta libraries were sequenced as 87-base-pair reads. The authors' analysis ran thus. A later analysis tallied tens of millions of unique TCR beta chains across the 550 to 850 repertoires, and about 10 million of those chains were shared by two or more donors. Raw reads were error-corrected and collapsed into unique sequences with a nearest-neighbor algorithm that merged closely related sequences to remove PCR and sequencing errors. CDR3 sequences were aligned to IMGT reference sequences to assign V, D and J gene segments. For a sequence to be retained, a match of at least six nucleotides was required to both a V gene segment and a J gene segment. A rearrangement was called productive if the CDR3 had no stop codons and remained in frame with V and J, and every other rearrangement was called non-productive. CDR3 was defined by IMGT convention, running from the second conserved V-encoded cysteine to the conserved J-encoded phenylalanine. The earlier analysis of 550 to 650 of the donors excluded any sequence lacking an unambiguous match to a single V gene segment. An earlier analysis of 450 to 650 of the donors called V segments functional above 56.7% productive rearrangements and segregating when the between-donor standard deviation exceeded 5%. To diagnose cytomegalovirus status from the catalog of TCR beta chain sequences, a statistical classification framework was built. In a later analysis, V and J genes were assigned by comparing TCR nucleotide sequences against IMGT/GENE-DB human TR gene sequences. Using the TCRdist pipeline, a later analysis assigned CDR3 sequences along with most-parsimonious VDJ recombination scenarios. In a later analysis, every TCR beta chain was defined by the combination of its CDR3 amino acid sequence and its V-gene family, and reads without a unique V-gene family were dropped. To address suspected cross-contamination and a sequencing artifact, a later analysis removed 592 highly shared, low-generation-probability nucleotide sequences. In a later analysis, a clonal expansion index was calculated for each public chain from normalized within-repertoire ranks of inferred template counts. In a later analysis, generation probabilities were computed using a VDJ recombination model fitted to out-of-frame rearrangements, and the results were checked against IGoR. Hypergeometric tests were used in a later analysis to score TCR-TCR, TCR-HLA and TCR-CMV co-occurrence, with a repertoire-size bias correction applied to the TCR pairs. A later analysis estimated false discovery rates by permuting HLA or CMV assignments 20 times. In a later analysis, co-occurring TCRs were grouped using DBSCAN, with TCRdist sequence similarity added in when clustering inside HLA-allele-positive subsets. For co-occurrence clustering, repertoires with fewer than 30,000 or more than 120,000 public chains were excluded, along with five repertoires with anomalous nucleotide sharing. TCRdb stores this immuneACCESS table with in-frame sequences only. Part of the clones is absent; in the studies checked, under half of the shortfall reflects unresolved V genes, and no reason is known for the rest. That table is the source of V, J and clone size, and D and trimming were worked out from the DNA. In this sample the table shows over 150,000 clones, about 70% of which occur a single time. In total, the top ten clones hold about 3% of the sample.

Trimming takes 7 bases off V and 5 bases off J; junction bases not matched to a gene: 1. Its CDR3 holds 12 amino acids, cysteine through phenylalanine. The read is trimmed to its CDR3 DNA, 36 bases read in frame from base 1. The germline V gene supplies CDR1 SGHVS and CDR2 FQNEAQ. The specimen sequenced was PBMCs. This receptor chain uses TRBV7-8 and TRBJ2-1, and 8 junction bases match TRBD2. The TCR comes from a woman in her forties in good health and CMV-seropositive. The nucleotides read TGTGCCAGCACCGGGAGGGACAATGAGCAGTTCTTC. This encodes CASTGRDNEQFF.